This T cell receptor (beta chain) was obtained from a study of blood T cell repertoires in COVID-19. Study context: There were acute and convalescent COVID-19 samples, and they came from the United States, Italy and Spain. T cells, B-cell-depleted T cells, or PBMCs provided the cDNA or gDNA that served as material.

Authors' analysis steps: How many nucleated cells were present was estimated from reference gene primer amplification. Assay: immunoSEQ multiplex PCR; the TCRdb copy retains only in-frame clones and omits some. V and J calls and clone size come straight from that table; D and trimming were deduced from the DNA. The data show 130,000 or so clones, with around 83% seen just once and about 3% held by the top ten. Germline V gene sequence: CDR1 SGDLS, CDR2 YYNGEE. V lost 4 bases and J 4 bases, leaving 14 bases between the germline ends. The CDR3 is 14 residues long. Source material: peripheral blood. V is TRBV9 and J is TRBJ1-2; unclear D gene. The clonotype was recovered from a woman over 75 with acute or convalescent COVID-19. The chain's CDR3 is CASSSNEFPYGYTF. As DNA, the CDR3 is TGTGCCAGCAGCAGCAATGAATTTCCCTATGGCTACACCTTC.